The 28 T cell receptor beta chains in this list originate from one sample, sequenced in a study of CXCR3-negative and CXCR3-positive naive CD8 T cells. UMI labels and 5' RACE were used to prepare the TRB cDNA libraries. TCRdb reprocessed the 5' RACE reads, keeping one entry per CDR3 protein, no DNA. The table for this sample gives 100,000 to 150,000 distinct CDR3 sequences. The sample was naive CXCR3- CD8+ T cells from blood. Subset denoted: CD45RO-CCR7+CD27+CD95- naive CD8+ T cells lacking CXCR3 (TNR3-). These receptors originate from a human donor in good health. Some clones in this sample may be carry-over from other donors' samples.

The rearrangement links TRBV5-1 to TRBJ1-1; TCRdb's D call, TRBD1, is unchecked because there is no DNA. Germline values: CDR1 SGHRS, CDR2 YFSETQ. The CDR3 runs 11 residues. CDR3 protein: CASKEGAAAFF.

The chain employs TRBV29-1 and TRBJ2-3; TCRdb indicates TRBD2, and absent DNA this call remains unverified. The CDR3 totals 16 residues. Germline assignment: CDR1 SQVTM and CDR2 ANQGSEA. CDR3 loop: CSVEDPRTRSTDTQYF.

The gene calls are TRBV28 and TRBJ2-7; the D call of TRBD1 rests on TCRdb alone, since no DNA is present to check it. Looked up from germline, CDR1 is MDHEN and CDR2 is SYDVKM. The CDR3 has 11 amino acids. The CDR3 loop is CAGGNSYEQYF.

The chain couples TRBV28 to TRBJ1-2; checking the TCRdb D call of TRBD1 is not possible without DNA. In germline, CDR1 is MDHEN, CDR2 SYDVKM. The CDR3 spans 14 residues. This chain's CDR3 is CASGDLGTSYGYTF.

The chain links TRBV7-6 to TRBJ2-3. The CDR3 extends over 16 amino acids. Germline V gene sequence: CDR1 SGHVS, CDR2 FNYEAQ. The CDR3: CASSLGAPPPTDTQYF.

The V gene is TRBV6-5, the J gene TRBJ2-3; TCRdb lists TRBD2, though no DNA is available to test this call. Germline V gives CDR1 MNHEY, CDR2 SVGAGI. The CDR3 spans 15 residues. This CDR3 is CASSSRLATTDTQYF.

J is TRBJ2-1 and V is TRBV2; TCRdb proposes TRBD2, but this gene call is untestable without DNA. This CDR3 has 15 amino acids. The germline gives CDR1 SNHLY, CDR2 FYNNEI. CDR3 loop: CASSEVRLAWDEQFF.

CDR3 sequence reads: CASSSPGGPRGDTQYF. The rearrangement links TRBV6-2 or TRBV6-3 to TRBJ2-3; the TCRdb call, TRBD2, lacks DNA for checking. The CDR3 extends over 16 amino acids. CDR1 MNHEY and CDR2 SVGEGT come from the germline V gene.

The chain joins TRBV2 to TRBJ2-7. Germline lookup yields CDR1 SNHLY and CDR2 FYNNEI. The CDR3 sequence is 13 residues long. The CDR3 loop reads CASTLSFSYEQYF.

J is TRBJ2-7 and V is TRBV29-1; TCRdb names TRBD1, which stays unverified in the absence of DNA. The CDR3 has 12 amino acids. CDR1 and CDR2 from the germline V gene are SQVTM and ANQGSEA. CDR3 region: CSEMTDTYEQYF.

The chain combines TRBV28 with TRBJ2-7; TCRdb designates TRBD2, a call that cannot be tested without DNA. The germline gives CDR1 MDHEN, CDR2 SYDVKM. The CDR3 has 15 amino acids. The CDR3 is CASSYLAGDEYEQYF.

The chain uses TRBV6-5 and TRBJ2-1; TCRdb's D gene call, TRBD1, goes unchecked for lack of DNA. Per germline, CDR1 MNHEY and CDR2 SVGAGI. The CDR3 spans 13 residues. The CDR3 spells CASSSGYHNEQFF.

The chain couples TRBV20-1 to TRBJ2-2; the TRBD2 assignment by TCRdb is unverifiable without DNA. Germline CDR1 DFQATT, CDR2 SNEGSKA (reference sequence). There are 15 residues in the CDR3. The CDR3 sequence: CSAPSGPSNTGELFF.

The chain couples TRBV20-1 to TRBJ2-2; TCRdb names TRBD2, which stays unverified in the absence of DNA. The CDR3 is 17 amino acids. Per germline, CDR1 DFQATT and CDR2 SNEGSKA (reference sequence). This chain's CDR3 is CSARPEGRGANTGELFF.

The chain employs TRBV12-3 or TRBV12-4 and TRBJ2-3; there is no DNA to check the TCRdb D call of TRBD2. This CDR3 has 18 residues. CDR3 in amino acids: CASSRGPHGGPNTDTQYF.

The chain employs TRBV29-1 and TRBJ1-2; no DNA is available, so the TRBD1 call from TCRdb remains unchecked. The CDR3 covers 15 residues. Germline assignment: CDR1 SQVTM and CDR2 ANQGSEA. CDR3 amino acids: CSVKGDDPDAMGYTF.

The chain employs TRBV29-1 and TRBJ2-2; TCRdb lists TRBD1, though no DNA is available to test this call. The germline V gene has CDR1 SQVTM and CDR2 ANQGSEA. The CDR3 contains 13 residues. CDR3 loop: CSAKGTDTGELFF.

The rearrangement joins TRBV7-9 to TRBJ1-1. Germline V gene lookup returns CDR1 SEHNR and CDR2 FQNEAQ (reference sequence). CDR3 length equals 14 residues. The chain's CDR3 is CASSLSGGDTEAFF.

The chain employs TRBV3-1 and TRBJ1-2; TCRdb outputs TRBD1, but without DNA this stays unchecked. Germline V gene lookup returns CDR1 LGHDT and CDR2 YNNKEL (reference sequence). CDR3 length equals 17 residues. The CDR3 reads CASSQDTRVRGSAGYTF.

The rearrangement links TRBV7-9 to TRBJ2-5; TCRdb proposes TRBD1, but this gene call is untestable without DNA. Per germline, CDR1 SEHNR and CDR2 FQNEAQ (reference sequence). The CDR3 loop spans 15 amino acids. The CDR3 region is CASSSIGGLQETQYF.

In terms of frequency, this clonotype is medium-sized (0.01 to 0.1%). The CDR3 sequence: CASSLGNEQFF. The V and J genes are TRBV7-9 and TRBJ2-1. CDR1 is SEHNR and CDR2 is FQNEAQ in the germline V gene (reference sequence). The CDR3 runs to 11 residues.

This chain joins TRBV29-1 and TRBJ2-1; TCRdb's D gene call, TRBD1, goes unchecked for lack of DNA. Per the germline V gene, CDR1 is SQVTM and CDR2 is ANQGSEA. This CDR3 is 11 amino acids long. Here the CDR3 reads CSAGRGNEQFF.

The rearrangement links TRBV29-1 to TRBJ2-2. The CDR3 length is 15 residues. Germline V gene sequence: CDR1 SQVTM, CDR2 ANQGSEA. CDR3 amino acids: CSVEIGGTNTGELFF.

The chain has TRBV14 and TRBJ2-1; no DNA is available, so the TRBD2 call from TCRdb remains unchecked. Germline lookup yields CDR1 SGHDN and CDR2 FVKESK. The CDR3 sequence is 12 residues long. CDR3 protein: CASSQWSGEQFF.

The J gene is TRBJ2-5, the V gene TRBV10-3. This CDR3 has 12 residues. Germline V CDR1 and CDR2: ENHRY, SYGVKD. Here the CDR3 reads CAISGLQETQYF.

The CDR3 region is CSAAPVGGRETQYF. The rearrangement uses TRBV20-1 and TRBJ2-5; the TCRdb call, TRBD1, lacks DNA for checking. The length of the CDR3 is 14 residues. Germline V gives CDR1 DFQATT, CDR2 SNEGSKA (reference sequence).

The CDR3 protein is CASTFGLGRDTEAFF. The genes are TRBV5-6 and TRBJ1-1. CDR1 and CDR2 (germline): SGHDT, YYEEEE. CDR3 size: 15 residues.

The CDR3 reads CASSSGPSYEQYF. The chain couples TRBV7-8 to TRBJ2-7; TCRdb's D gene call, TRBD2, goes unchecked for lack of DNA. The germline V gene encodes CDR1 SGHVS and CDR2 FQNEAQ. This CDR3 spans 13 amino acids.